This TCR beta chain was identified in a study of spatial heterogeneity in lung cancer. With V trimmed by 0 bases and J by 8 bases, 7 bases remained unmatched. Germline assignment: CDR1 SGHTA and CDR2 FQGTGA. This CDR3 has 16 amino acids. The study, taken as a whole, reports: The number of expanded tumor alpha and beta chains correlated with mutation number.

This clonotype was seen a handful of times. Its antigen is as yet unknown. Using its own MiXCR run on the 5' RACE reads, TCRdb lists one record per CDR3 protein. Found here are about 9,200 distinct CDR3 sequences, roughly 8.4% of them singletons; the top ten hold 20% to 25%. Time point meaning: sample taken at primary tumor resection. The chain couples TRBV7-3 to TRBJ2-2; 9 positions match TRBD1. The receptor was derived from a male donor with early-stage non-small cell lung cancer. The sequencing used lung tumor tissue, collected at surgery. DNA for the CDR3: TGTGCCAGCAGCTTAACGCGCACGGACAGGGGAGGGGAGCTGTTTTTT. This gives the protein CASSLTRTDRGGELFF.